One sample yielded the 31 T cell receptor beta chains listed below, sequenced in a study of T cell responses to AZD1222 COVID-19 vaccine. Assay used: immunoSEQ multiplex PCR; TCRdb lists only in-frame clones, some missing. The table has about 130,000 clones, 90% to 95% seen once. The sample consisted of peripheral blood, taken on day 0 of AZD1222 vaccination. The source is an adult in good health.

The CDR3 reads CASSPRGGELFF. The DNA of the CDR3 is TGCGCCAGCAGCCCGAGGGGCGGGGAGCTGTTTTTT. The rearrangement links TRBV4-1 to TRBJ2-2; D tentatively reads TRBD1 or TRBD2 (5 bases each). The germline V gene encodes CDR1 MGHRA and CDR2 YSYEKL. The CDR3 is 12 residues long. V lost 4 bases and J lost 7, with 7 bases in between.

The chain links TRBV7-2 to TRBJ1-4, with TRBD1 as a possible D gene (6 bases). The CDR3 is 14 residues long. CDR1 and CDR2 from the germline V gene are SGHTA and FQGNSA. Between the trimmed V and J ends, which lost 3 bases and 4 bases, there was a span of 9 bases. The DNA for the CDR3 is TGTGCCAGCAGCTTGGACAGAATTAATGAAAAACTGTTTTTT. The encoded protein is CASSLDRINEKLFF.

This rearrangement joins TRBV7-2 to TRBJ2-1, with 9 nucleotides matching TRBD2. This CDR3 is 15 amino acids long. Per germline, CDR1 SGHTA and CDR2 FQGNSA. The V segment lost 6 bases and the J segment 6 bases; nucleotides outside the gene matches: 9. CDR3 sequence (DNA): TGTGCCAGCAGGGGAAGCGGGGGGTTATTCAATGAGCAGTTCTTC. This codes for CASRGSGGLFNEQFF.

The rearrangement links TRBV2 to TRBJ1-6, with 8 positions matching TRBD1. The length of the CDR3 is 14 residues. Trimming took 11 bases from V and 2 from J; bases not matched to a gene: 5. The germline V gene has CDR1 SNHLY and CDR2 FYNNEI. The CDR3 loop is CADGQGPYNSPLHF. The CDR3 nucleotides read TGTGCCGACGGACAGGGCCCCTATAATTCACCCCTCCACTTT.

The chain couples TRBV12-5 to TRBJ1-3, with TRBD1 matching 9 bases. The CDR3 contains 16 residues. Germline lookup yields CDR1 LGHNT and CDR2 FRNRAP. V shed 5 bases, J shed 1 base, and the junction held 6 bases outside the gene matches. The CDR3 coding sequence is TGTGCTAGTGGTACCCGGGACAGGGATTCTGGAAACACCATATATTTT. Translating gives CASGTRDRDSGNTIYF. Full variable domain (remainder filled in from reference TRBV12-5 and TRBJ1-3): DARVTQTPRHKVTEMGQEVTMRCQPILGHNTVFWYRQTMMQGLELLAYFRNRAPLDDSGMPKDRFSAEMPDATLATLKIQPSEPRDSAVYFCASGTRDRDSGNTIYFGEGSWLTVV.

The chain employs TRBV27 and TRBJ1-2; maybe TRBD1 (6 bases). The germline V gene has CDR1 MNHEY and CDR2 SMNVEV (reference sequence). The ends were cut back, 6 bases at V and 6 bases at J, with 26 bases in the middle. The CDR3 spans 17 residues. CDR3 nucleotide sequence: TGTGCCAGCAGCGTCCTCGCAATCCAGGGGCGAATTAATGGCTACACCTTC. Translation gives CASSVLAIQGRINGYTF.

The chain employs TRBV9 and TRBJ1-6; D might be TRBD1 (5 bases). CDR3 length: 15 residues. Trimming took off 0 bases at V and 9 bases at J, with 13 bases between the two ends. Germline CDR1 and CDR2: SGDLS and YYNGEE. The CDR3 sequence is CASSVGDGLGSPLHF. CDR3 nucleotides: TGTGCCAGCAGCGTAGGGGACGGATTGGGTTCACCCCTCCACTTT. The full variable domain, completed using reference TRBV9 and TRBJ1-6, is DSGVTQTPKHLITATGQRVTLRCSPRSGDLSVYWYQQSLDQGLQFLIQYYNGEERAKGNILERFSAQQFPDLHSELNLSSLELGDSALYFCASSVGDGLGSPLHFGNGTRLTVT.

This clone was found a few times. This chain joins TRBV2 and TRBJ1-2; D uncertain. Deletions cut 2 bases from V and 4 bases from J, with 11 bases between. CDR1 is SNHLY and CDR2 is FYNNEI in the germline V gene. This CDR3 contains 14 residues. The CDR3 region is CASSEMGLSYGYTF. The DNA of the CDR3 is TGTGCCAGCAGTGAAATGGGTTTGAGCTATGGCTACACCTTC. The full variable domain, completed using reference TRBV2 and TRBJ1-2, is EPEVTQTPSHQVTQMGQEVILRCVPISNHLYFYWYRQILGQKVEFLVSFYNNEISEKSEIFDDQFSVERPDGSNFTLKIRSTKLEDSAMYFCASSEMGLSYGYTFGSGTRLTVV.

The J gene is TRBJ2-5, the V gene TRBV30, with a possible D match to TRBD2 (5 bases). CDR1 is GTSNPN, CDR2 SVGIG, per germline (reference sequence). The CDR3 sequence is 13 residues long. The V end was cut by 1 base, the J end by 1 base, with 7 bases between. CDR3 bases: TGTGCCTGGAGTGGGGCGGGCCAAGAGACCCAGTACTTC. It yields the protein CAWSGAGQETQYF.

This clone was found a few times. The chain recombines TRBV2 with TRBJ2-7; perhaps TRBD2 as D (6 bases). Germline V CDR1 and CDR2: SNHLY, FYNNEI. There are 15 residues in the CDR3. Trimming shortened V by 8 bases and J by 1 base, and 18 bases separated the two germline ends. The CDR3, as DNA: TGTGCCAGCGGGGTGGGAGCGGGCCTTTCCTACGAGCAGTACTTC. Encoded protein: CASGVGAGLSYEQYF.

V and J are TRBV10-3 and TRBJ2-2, with 7 positions matching TRBD2. The V gene's germline CDR1 is ENHRY and CDR2 SYGVKD. Trimming cost V 11 bases and J 5 bases; bases outside gene matches: 8. The CDR3 has 13 residues. The chain's CDR3 is CAAKLAPTGELFF. The CDR3 DNA reads as TGTGCCGCTAAACTAGCGCCTACCGGGGAGCTGTTTTTT.

The chain employs TRBV4-2 and TRBJ1-6, with no clear D. V lost 2 bases and J lost 12, with 8 bases in between. Germline V gene data show CDR1 as LGHNA and CDR2 as YNFKEQ. There are 12 residues in the CDR3. Written as DNA, the CDR3 is TGTGCCAGCAGCCAAATGGATGGACCCCTCCACTTT. Its translation: CASSQMDGPLHF.

This clone has only a few counts. V is TRBV5-1 and J is TRBJ1-5; TRBD1 is a possible D gene (5 bases). Between the trimmed V and J ends, which lost 4 bases and 4 bases, there was a span of 9 bases. Germline-derived CDR1 and CDR2 are SGHRS and YFSETQ. The CDR3 loop spans 13 amino acids. CDR3: CASSPEGNQPQHF. In nucleotides, the CDR3 is TGCGCCAGCAGCCCTGAGGGGAATCAGCCCCAGCATTTT.

This chain joins TRBV24-1 and TRBJ2-3, with D possibly being TRBD2 (6 bases). Germline assignment: CDR1 KGHDR and CDR2 SFDVKD. The length of the CDR3 is 17 residues. V gave up 4 bases and J gave up 0 bases, with 16 bases separating them. Written as DNA, the CDR3 is TGTGCCACCAGTGAACCCTCCGGGACTGGGAGCACAGATACGCAGTATTTT. It translates to CATSEPSGTGSTDTQYF.

The chain joins TRBV5-1 to TRBJ1-2; TRBD1 matches 10 bases. The J segment lost 6 bases and the V segment lost 4 bases, leaving 3 bases of the junction unmatched. Germline CDR1 SGHRS, CDR2 YFSETQ. This CDR3 has 13 residues. The CDR3 DNA is TGCGCCAGCAGCCGGGACAGGGGCGATGGCTACACCTTC. Amino acid sequence: CASSRDRGDGYTF.

The CDR3 DNA reads TGTGCCAGCAGCTTAGGACAGCTAATAAGCACCGGGGAGCTGTTTTTT. Translating it yields CASSLGQLISTGELFF. The chain joins TRBV5-4 to TRBJ2-2, with D perhaps matching TRBD1 (6 bases). This CDR3 comprises 16 residues. The V and J ends lost 2 bases and 4 bases respectively, with 15 bases between them. Germline lookup yields CDR1 SGHNT and CDR2 YYREEE (reference sequence). The whole variable domain, remainder taken from reference TRBV5-4 and TRBJ2-2, is ETGVTQSPTHLIKTRGQQVTLRCSSQSGHNTVSWYQQALGQGPQFIFQYYREEENGRGNFPPRFSGLQFPNYSSELNVNALELDDSALYLCASSLGQLISTGELFFGEGSRLTVL.

The V call is TRBV6-5, the J call TRBJ2-7, with 9 positions matching TRBD1. The germline gives CDR1 MNHEY, CDR2 SVGAGI. The junction had 2 bases not matched to a gene; V was cut back by 0 bases and J by 2 bases. The CDR3 covers 15 residues. The CDR3 DNA sequence: TGTGCCAGCAGTTACTCTGGGACAGGGACCTACGAGCAGTACTTC. As protein: CASSYSGTGTYEQYF.

This clone was detected once. The chain uses TRBV18 and TRBJ2-1; TRBD1 might be the D (7 bases). Trimming cost V 3 bases and J 5 bases, with 20 bases left between them. Germline lookup yields CDR1 KGHSH and CDR2 LQKENI. This CDR3 contains 17 residues. CDR3 nucleotides: TGTGCCAGCTCACCCCCCAAGGGGCAGGGGGGAAACAATGAGCAGTTCTTC. This gives the protein CASSPPKGQGGNNEQFF. The variable domain in full, completed from reference TRBV18 and TRBJ2-1, reads NAGVMQNPRHLVRRRGQEARLRCSPMKGHSHVYWYRQLPEEGLKFMVYLQKENIIDESGMPKERFSAEFPKEGPSILRIQQVVRGDSAAYFCASSPPKGQGGNNEQFFGPGTRLTVL.

V and J are TRBV9 and TRBJ2-2, with no clear D. This CDR3 has 14 amino acids. Trimming shortened V by 3 bases and J by 7 bases, and 13 bases separated the two germline ends. The V gene's germline CDR1 is SGDLS and CDR2 YYNGEE. As DNA, the CDR3 is TGTGCCAGCAGCGAGAACCTCCTGGTCGGGGAGCTGTTTTTT. Translation: CASSENLLVGELFF.

CDR3: CASSDRPSTDTQYF. CDR3 in DNA: TGTGCCAGCAGTGACAGGCCTAGCACAGATACGCAGTATTTT. The rearrangement links TRBV6-4 to TRBJ2-3; no clear D. Trimming removed 2 bases at V and 0 bases at J, with 6 bases between. CDR3 length equals 14 residues. In germline, CDR1 is MRHNA, CDR2 SNTAGT.

The rearrangement uses TRBV24-1 and TRBJ2-2, with 11 bases that match TRBD2. Germline CDR1 reads KGHDR; CDR2 reads SFDVKD. The CDR3 is 19 residues long. V lost 4 bases and J lost 6; bases outside the gene matches: 15. This chain's CDR3 is CATSDPSRLAGGVSGELFF. The CDR3 DNA sequence: TGTGCCACCAGTGACCCGTCACGGCTAGCGGGAGGTGTATCCGGGGAGCTGTTTTTT.

The chain uses TRBV4-3 and TRBJ2-3, with D uncertain. The germline V and J ends were trimmed by 0 bases and 2 bases, with 9 bases remaining between them. The CDR3 has 15 amino acids. Germline CDR1 is LGHNA and CDR2 is YSLEER. The CDR3 is CASSQEGFFTDTQYF. CDR3 nucleotide sequence: TGCGCCAGCAGCCAAGAAGGGTTTTTCACAGATACGCAGTATTTT.

This chain links TRBV25-1 with TRBJ1-5; D unresolved. The CDR3 totals 15 residues. The germline V gene has CDR1 MGHDK and CDR2 SYGVNS. V dropped 3 bases and J dropped 0 bases, with 9 bases sitting between them. This CDR3 reads CASSDPRTSNQPQHF. Written as DNA, the CDR3 is TGTGCCAGCAGTGACCCCCGGACTAGCAATCAGCCCCAGCATTTT. Variable domain in full (rest from reference TRBV25-1 and TRBJ1-5): EADIYQTPRYLVIGTGKKITLECSQTMGHDKMYWYQQDPGMELHLIHYSYGVNSTEKGDLSSESTVSRIRTEHFPLTLESARPSHTSQYLCASSDPRTSNQPQHFGDGTRLSIL.

The rearrangement uses TRBV5-4 and TRBJ2-5; D might be TRBD2 (6 bases). Per the germline V gene, CDR1 is SGHNT and CDR2 is YYREEE (reference sequence). The CDR3 spans 13 residues. V lost 4 bases to trimming and J lost 4 bases, with 11 bases between them. CDR3 nucleotide sequence: TGTGCCAGCAGCCCCCGGGGGAGAGAGACCCAGTACTTC. This encodes CASSPRGRETQYF.

This clone was recorded only once. The chain links TRBV12-3 or TRBV12-4 to TRBJ1-5; D is undetermined. The CDR3 extends over 13 amino acids. Trimming removed 5 bases from V and 4 bases from J, with 9 bases in between. CDR3 in amino acids: CASSPRKNQPQHF. CDR3 bases: TGTGCCAGCAGTCCCAGGAAGAATCAGCCCCAGCATTTT.

The chain employs TRBV12-5 and TRBJ1-5; D possibly corresponds to TRBD1 (6 bases). This CDR3 comprises 16 residues. Germline CDR1 LGHNT, CDR2 FRNRAP. Trimming shortened V by 0 bases and J by 6 bases, and 15 bases separated the two germline ends. The CDR3: CASGLVLGGGSQPQHF. The CDR3 DNA reads as TGTGCTAGTGGTTTGGTACTTGGGGGCGGAAGTCAGCCCCAGCATTTT. The complete variable domain, with remaining parts taken from reference TRBV12-5 and TRBJ1-5, reads DARVTQTPRHKVTEMGQEVTMRCQPILGHNTVFWYRQTMMQGLELLAYFRNRAPLDDSGMPKDRFSAEMPDATLATLKIQPSEPRDSAVYFCASGLVLGGGSQPQHFGDGTRLSIL.

The genes are TRBV7-8 and TRBJ1-5; TRBD1 agrees at 7 bases. Trimming cost V 5 bases and J 6 bases; bases outside gene matches: 10. Looked up from germline, CDR1 is SGHVS and CDR2 is FQNEAQ. The CDR3 runs to 15 residues. In DNA form, the CDR3 reads TGTGCCAGCAGCCCCCAGACAGGGTACGGTCAGCCCCAGCATTTT. Translated, it gives CASSPQTGYGQPQHF.

V is TRBV30 and J is TRBJ1-2, with 8 bases that match TRBD1. Trimming took 0 bases from V and 7 from J; bases not matched to a gene: 4. This CDR3 is 13 amino acids long. Germline lookup yields CDR1 GTSNPN and CDR2 SVGIG (reference sequence). The CDR3 here is CAWSVQGGSGYTF. Here the CDR3 DNA reads TGTGCCTGGAGTGTACAGGGGGGGTCTGGCTACACCTTC.

The rearrangement joins TRBV5-4 to TRBJ2-2; 9 positions match TRBD1. The CDR3 sequence is 15 residues long. With V trimmed by 2 bases and J by 5 bases, 4 bases remained unmatched. The germline CDR1 and CDR2 sequences are SGHNT and YYREEE (reference sequence). This chain's CDR3 is CASSLTGGGTGELFF. In DNA form, the CDR3 reads TGTGCCAGCAGCTTAACAGGGGGCGGTACCGGGGAGCTGTTTTTT. Together with reference TRBV5-4 and TRBJ2-2, the CDR3 gives the full variable domain: ETGVTQSPTHLIKTRGQQVTLRCSSQSGHNTVSWYQQALGQGPQFIFQYYREEENGRGNFPPRFSGLQFPNYSSELNVNALELDDSALYLCASSLTGGGTGELFFGEGSRLTVL.

V usage is TRBV7-9 and J usage is TRBJ1-2; possibly TRBD1 for D (6 bases). CDR3 length: 14 residues. Germline CDR1 SEHNR, CDR2 FQNEAQ (reference sequence). Trimming left V 6 bases short and J 2 bases short, with 13 bases between. The CDR3, as DNA: TGTGCCAGCAGTAAGGGGGGCAGCAACTATGGCTACACCTTC. It specifies CASSKGGSNYGYTF.

V and J are TRBV28 and TRBJ2-2, with a weak D call TRBD2 (6 bases). V lost 10 bases, J lost 6 bases, and 18 bases lay in between. The CDR3 spans 14 residues. The germline CDR1 and CDR2 sequences are MDHEN and SYDVKM. CDR3 bases: TGTGCCACCAGGAGGGGAGTGGCATCCGGGGAGCTGTTTTTT. Protein product: CATRRGVASGELFF.